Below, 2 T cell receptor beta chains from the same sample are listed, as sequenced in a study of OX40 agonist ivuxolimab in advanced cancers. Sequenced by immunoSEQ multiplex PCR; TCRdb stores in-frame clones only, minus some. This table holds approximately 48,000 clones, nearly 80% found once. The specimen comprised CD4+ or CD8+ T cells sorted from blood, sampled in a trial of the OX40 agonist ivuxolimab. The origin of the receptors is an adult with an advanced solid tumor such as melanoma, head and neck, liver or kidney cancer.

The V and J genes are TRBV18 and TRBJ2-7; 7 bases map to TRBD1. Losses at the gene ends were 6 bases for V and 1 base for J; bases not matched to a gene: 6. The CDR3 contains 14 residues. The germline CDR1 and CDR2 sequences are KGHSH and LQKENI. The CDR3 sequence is CASSPGQPSYEQYF. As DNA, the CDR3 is TGTGCCAGCTCTCCGGGACAGCCATCCTACGAGCAGTACTTC.

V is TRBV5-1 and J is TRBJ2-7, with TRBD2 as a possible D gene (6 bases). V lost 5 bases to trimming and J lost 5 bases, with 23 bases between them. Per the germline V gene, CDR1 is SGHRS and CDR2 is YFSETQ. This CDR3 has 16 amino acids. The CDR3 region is CASSPRGLRAGDEQYF. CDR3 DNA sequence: TGCGCCAGCAGTCCCCGGGGGTTACGGGCTGGTGACGAGCAGTACTTC.